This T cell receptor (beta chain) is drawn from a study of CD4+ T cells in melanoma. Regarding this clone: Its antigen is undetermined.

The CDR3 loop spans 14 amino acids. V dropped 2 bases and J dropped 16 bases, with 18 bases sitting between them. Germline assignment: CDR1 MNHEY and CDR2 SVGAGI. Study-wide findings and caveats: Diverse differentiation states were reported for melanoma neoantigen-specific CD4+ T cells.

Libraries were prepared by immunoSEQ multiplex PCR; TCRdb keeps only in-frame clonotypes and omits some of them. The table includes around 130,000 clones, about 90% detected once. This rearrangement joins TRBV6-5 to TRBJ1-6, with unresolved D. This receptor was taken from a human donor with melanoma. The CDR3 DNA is TGTGCCAGCAGTTACGTCCAGAACCACAAATGGCTCCACTTT. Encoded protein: CASSYVQNHKWLHF.